The clone carrying this T cell receptor (beta chain) was detected many times. Antigen unknown. Unique molecular identifiers tagged the TCRbeta library. TCRdb reprocessed the PCR reads via MiXCR and lists one record per CDR3 protein. The profile shows some 150,000 distinct CDR3 sequences, around 8.8% of them singletons. The data were obtained in a study of T-cell reconstitution after alpha-beta-depleted transplantation in children. Overall study findings and caveats: In some patients, recipient T cells and intrathymic progenitors surviving conditioning explained high day-60 diversity. Several hundred expanded graft clones reportedly were the source of alpha-beta T cells about two months after transplant.

Germline V gives CDR1 MGHRA, CDR2 YSYEKL. The CDR3 length is 17 residues. V was clipped by 4 bases and J by 2 bases, with 18 bases between them. The sample here was PBMCs, mostly from graft donor cells, taken 180 days after TCRalphabeta/CD19-depleted stem cell transplant. The rearrangement uses TRBV4-1 and TRBJ2-1; tentative D call: TRBD2 (5 bases). The TCR was taken from a female patient aged 2-10 years who had a stem cell transplant for congenital amegakaryocytic thrombocytopenia, so the T cells may come from the graft donor. The CDR3 coding sequence is TGCGCCAGCAGCCTCCTTCGGGGATTTAGAGCCTACAATGAGCAGTTCTTC. It specifies CASSLLRGFRAYNEQFF.